These 2 T cell receptor beta chains were all obtained from the same sample, sequenced in a study of CD8 T cells in ankylosing spondylitis (dated 2017 in TCRdb). Library preparation used 5' RACE. Sequencing used an Illumina HiSeq 2500. TCRdb took the public reads, trimmed them with fastp at Q25, ran MiXCR for clone calling and kept in-frame beta chains. All rows with the same CDR3 protein become a single entry with the most common DNA and genes. The sample has 250,000 or so distinct CDR3 sequences on record, approximately 20% of them singletons. Of the sample, around 30% falls within the top ten clones. Sequencing was performed on blood, either unsorted or a sorted T cell fraction (not recorded which). These receptors came from a male donor with ankylosing spondylitis or in good health (not recorded which).

This rearrangement joins TRBV28 to TRBJ2-3; 9 bases are a match to TRBD2. V dropped 4 bases and J dropped 1; count of bases not matched to a gene: 15. The CDR3 length is 19 residues. The germline V gene encodes CDR1 MDHEN and CDR2 SYDVKM. The CDR3 nucleotides are TGTGCCAGCAGTTCATTCTACGATAGCGGGAGAGGTGGCACAGATACGCAGTATTTT. Encoded protein: CASSSFYDSGRGGTDTQYF.

The V call is TRBV24-1, the J call TRBJ2-5; the match to TRBD2 covers 8 bases. The ends lost 7 bases at V and 5 bases at J; junction bases unmatched: 5. This CDR3 region has 13 residues. The germline V gene has CDR1 KGHDR and CDR2 SFDVKD. CDR3 protein: CATRSGSSETQYF. The DNA for the CDR3 is TGTGCCACCAGGAGCGGGAGTTCGGAGACCCAGTACTTC.